This is a list of T cell receptor beta chains from one sample in a study of T cell responses to AZD1222 COVID-19 vaccine. Produced via immunoSEQ multiplex PCR; TCRdb's table is partial and in-frame only. The top ten hold about 3.5% of the sample, which has 120,000 to 150,000 clones, 88% seen once. The sequencing used peripheral blood, collected on day 0 of AZD1222 vaccination. These receptors originate from an adult in good health. The CDR3 runs from the conserved cysteine through the conserved F or W. A D gene is named only where the DNA matches it firmly. The size entry is marked missing in some rows and otherwise reads once, few, many or a size class.

cdr3_aa: CASSLWDTATTGELFF; cdr3_nt: TGTGCCAGCAGCCTCTGGGACACAGCGACCACCGGGGAGCTGTTTTTT; v_call: TRBV3-1/TRBV3-2; clone_size: .; j_call: TRBJ2-2; d_call: .
cdr3_aa: CASSPVGGKNTEAFF; cdr3_nt: TGTGCCAGCAGTCCTGTGGGGGGGAAGAACACTGAAGCTTTCTTT; v_call: TRBV28; clone_size: .; j_call: TRBJ1-1; d_call: .
cdr3_aa: CASKPRARDWGRYEQFF; cdr3_nt: TGTGCCAGCAAGCCCCGCGCCCGGGACTGGGGTAGGTATGAGCAGTTCTTC; v_call: TRBV2; clone_size: .; j_call: TRBJ2-1; d_call: .
cdr3_aa: CASSYSRSGAEQYF; cdr3_nt: TGTGCCAGCAGTTACTCAAGGTCGGGGGCCGAGCAGTACTTC; v_call: TRBV6-5; clone_size: .; j_call: TRBJ2-7; d_call: .
cdr3_aa: CASSLTYTDTQYF; cdr3_nt: TGTGCCAGCAGCTTAACATACACAGATACGCAGTATTTT; v_call: TRBV7-2; clone_size: .; j_call: TRBJ2-3; d_call: .
cdr3_aa: CASSQDRNTGELFF; cdr3_nt: TGTGCCAGCAGCCAAGATCGGAACACCGGGGAGCTGTTTTTT; v_call: TRBV4-2; clone_size: .; j_call: TRBJ2-2; d_call: .
cdr3_aa: CATKSLDSSYNSPLHF; cdr3_nt: TGTGCCACCAAATCCCTTGACAGCTCCTATAATTCACCCCTCCACTTT; v_call: TRBV28; clone_size: .; j_call: TRBJ1-6; d_call: .
cdr3_aa: CASSQGGTSFNEQFF; cdr3_nt: TGTGCCAGCAGCCAAGGGGGGACTAGCTTCAATGAGCAGTTCTTC; v_call: TRBV3-1/TRBV3-2; clone_size: .; j_call: TRBJ2-1; d_call: TRBD2
cdr3_aa: CASSQYLSRVGANVLTF; cdr3_nt: TGCGCCAGCAGTCAATATTTGTCCCGGGTTGGGGCCAACGTCCTGACTTTC; v_call: TRBV23-1; clone_size: .; j_call: TRBJ2-6; d_call: .
cdr3_aa: CASSVAEGLADYEQYF; cdr3_nt: TGTGCCAGCAGCGTAGCCGAGGGACTAGCGGACTACGAGCAGTACTTC; v_call: TRBV9; clone_size: .; j_call: TRBJ2-7; d_call: TRBD2
cdr3_aa: CASRRDRAGQPQHF; cdr3_nt: TGTGCCAGCAGACGCGACAGGGCGGGGCAGCCCCAGCATTTT; v_call: TRBV6-5; clone_size: .; j_call: TRBJ1-5; d_call: TRBD1
cdr3_aa: CASSWGPMLGANVLTF; cdr3_nt: TGCGCCAGCAGCTGGGGCCCGATGCTGGGGGCCAACGTCCTGACTTTC; v_call: TRBV5-1; clone_size: once; j_call: TRBJ2-6; d_call: .
cdr3_aa: CASHSQGGGYGYTF; cdr3_nt: TGTGCCAGCCATAGCCAGGGAGGCGGCTATGGCTACACCTTC; v_call: TRBV6-5; clone_size: .; j_call: TRBJ1-2; d_call: .
cdr3_aa: CASSYAGTSVSYEQYF; cdr3_nt: TGTGCCAGCAGTTACGCCGGGACTAGCGTTTCCTACGAGCAGTACTTC; v_call: TRBV6-5; clone_size: .; j_call: TRBJ2-7; d_call: TRBD2